The clone carrying this TCR beta chain has ten or more counts. The antigen is not known. 5'RACE template switching generated TCR cDNA, adding a universal primer site and UMIs. TCRdb reprocessed the 5' RACE reads via MiXCR and lists one record per CDR3 protein. The sample holds around 250,000 distinct CDR3 sequences, roughly 5.6% seen once. The record originates from a study of T cells after yellow fever vaccination. Whole-study results and caveats: Although the secondary response was weaker, it peaked faster, at day 5 versus 15. In post-booster samples, most primary-vaccination clones reappeared (about 95% CD4, 88% CD8). CD4 and CD8 compartments shared a small share of clonotypes.

The CDR3 contains 14 residues. V was clipped by 2 bases and J by 3 bases, with 10 bases between them. Germline CDR1 reads LNHNV; CDR2 reads YYDKDF (reference sequence). The chain is built from TRBV15 and TRBJ2-5, with D unclear. The TCR originated in a man younger than 35 who received the YFV17D yellow fever vaccine. The starting material was CD4+ T cells sorted from PBMCs, obtained on the day of the yellow fever booster vaccination. The CDR3 DNA sequence: TGTGCCACCAGCAGAAAGGGTAGGGAAGAGACCCAGTACTTC. This codes for CATSRKGREETQYF. The full variable domain, with the rest looked up from reference TRBV15 and TRBJ2-5, is DAMVIQNPRYQVTQFGKPVTLSCSQTLNHNVMYWYQQKSSQAPKLLFHYYDKDFNNEADTPDNFQSRRPNTSFCFLDIRSPGLGDTAMYLCATSRKGREETQYFGPGTRLLVL.